This entry describes one T cell receptor (beta chain). The primer mix had 60 Vbeta and 13 Jbeta primers. TCRdb's table, derived via immunoSEQ multiplex PCR, lists solely in-frame clones and lacks some. The table records around 93,000 clones, over 65% of them present only once. This entry is derived from a study of cytomegalovirus exposure and HLA in healthy donors. The sequenced sample was PBMCs. This receptor was obtained from a man between 50 and 59 years old in good health and CMV-seronegative.

DNA for the CDR3: TGTGCCAGCAGTATACTTGGTTATGGCTACACCTTC. It encodes CASSILGYGYTF. V gene TRBV28 combines with J gene TRBJ1-2, with unresolved D. The CDR3 has 12 amino acids. Trimming removed 5 bases at V and 5 bases at J, with 9 bases between. Per germline, CDR1 MDHEN and CDR2 SYDVKM.